The 8 T cell receptor beta chains given below trace back to one sample, sequenced in a study of blood T cell repertoires in COVID-19. Profiled with immunoSEQ multiplex PCR; TCRdb holds only in-frame clones, not every one. The data contain over 75,000 clones, around 80% of them seen just once; the ten biggest clones take up approximately 8.2%. Sequencing used peripheral blood. These receptor sequences come from a man over 45 who had recovered from COVID-19.

This sequence joins TRBV4-3 and TRBJ1-1, with D possibly TRBD1 on 6 matching bases. V was shortened by 0 bases and J by 5 bases, with 13 bases between the two germline ends. Germline-derived CDR1 and CDR2 are LGHNA and YSLEER. There are 15 residues in the CDR3. The CDR3 region is CASSQDGGGGTEAFF. CDR3 nucleotides: TGCGCCAGCAGCCAAGATGGGGGGGGCGGAACTGAAGCTTTCTTT.

This chain uses TRBV6-2 or TRBV6-3 with TRBJ2-4, with 10 bases aligning to TRBD2. CDR1 is MNHEY, CDR2 SVGEGT, per germline. V lost 6 bases to trimming and J lost 2 bases; unmatched junction nucleotides: 7. This CDR3 comprises 16 residues. CDR3 coding DNA: TGTGCCAGCAGCTTACTAGCGGGGATTCCCAAAAACATTCAGTACTTC. Amino acid sequence: CASSLLAGIPKNIQYF.

This sequence joins TRBV12-3 or TRBV12-4 and TRBJ2-7, with D perhaps TRBD1 (6 bases). Trimming cost V 2 bases and J 3 bases, with 8 bases left between them. The CDR3 contains 13 residues. In DNA, the CDR3 is TGTGCCAGCAGTTTATACAGGGACTACGAGCAGTACTTC. Its translation is CASSLYRDYEQYF.

The chain is built from TRBV9 and TRBJ2-3; D is possibly TRBD2 (5 bases). There are 15 residues in the CDR3. Germline-derived CDR1 and CDR2 are SGDLS and YYNGEE. Trimming pared 6 bases from V and 6 bases from J, leaving 20 bases between. The CDR3 reads CASTFRGLLSDTQYF. CDR3 in DNA: TGTGCCAGCACATTCCGGGGTCTCCTTTCCGATACGCAGTATTTT.

The chain carries TRBV5-4 and TRBJ2-2; 10 positions match TRBD2. The J segment lost 6 bases and the V segment lost 1 base, leaving 6 bases of the junction unmatched. From germline, CDR1 is SGHNT and CDR2 YYREEE (reference sequence). This CDR3 has 16 residues. The CDR3 loop reads CASSLLASGSSGELFF. The CDR3 DNA is TGTGCCAGCAGCTTGCTCGCTAGCGGGAGCTCCGGGGAGCTGTTTTTT.

The table lists this clone with a count of one. The chain combines TRBV7-9 with TRBJ2-7; TRBD1 might be the D (5 bases). Per germline, CDR1 SEHNR and CDR2 FQNEAQ (reference sequence). Trimming took off 3 bases at V and 6 bases at J, with 12 bases between the two ends. The CDR3 has 13 residues. CDR3 sequence reads: CASSFNPQGEQYF. The CDR3 nucleotides are TGTGCCAGCAGCTTCAATCCGCAGGGCGAGCAGTACTTC.

This chain connects TRBV18 to TRBJ1-1, with D maybe TRBD1 (6 bases). Germline V gene sequence: CDR1 KGHSH, CDR2 LQKENI. This CDR3 has 15 amino acids. V lost 3 bases and J 2 bases, leaving 13 bases between the germline ends. The CDR3 loop reads CASSPPQGQNTEAFF. In DNA form, the CDR3 reads TGTGCCAGCTCACCGCCACAGGGCCAAAACACTGAAGCTTTCTTT.

The rearrangement uses TRBV5-6 and TRBJ1-4, with D hard to call. Germline loops: CDR1 SGHDT, CDR2 YYEEEE. Deletions cut 4 bases from V and 7 bases from J, with 14 bases between. This CDR3 comprises 14 residues. DNA of the CDR3: TGTGCCAGCAGCATGGGAGGGCGGGGTGAAAAACTGTTTTTT. Translated, it gives CASSMGGRGEKLFF.